The rows below give T cell receptor beta chains drawn from one sample of a study of OX40 agonist ivuxolimab in advanced cancers. Profiling relied on immunoSEQ multiplex PCR, and the TCRdb table lists in-frame clones only, not all of them. The sample contains approximately 90,000 clones, about 90% of which appear only once. Sample: CD4+ or CD8+ T cells sorted from blood, taken in a trial of the OX40 agonist ivuxolimab. The receptor set was obtained from an adult with an advanced solid tumor such as melanoma, head and neck, liver or kidney cancer. CDR3s include the opening cysteine and the closing phenylalanine or tryptophan. The order of the fields is V gene, J gene, CDR3 length, D gene, CDR3 protein. The D gene is left open where the match is weak.

v_gene: TRBV4-1; j_gene: TRBJ2-1; len: 14; d_gene: NA; CDR3aa: CASSRVIFYNEQFF
v_gene: TRBV2; j_gene: TRBJ1-4; len: 15; d_gene: NA; CDR3aa: CASSVELLINEKLFF
v_gene: TRBV7-9; j_gene: TRBJ2-2; len: 15; d_gene: NA; CDR3aa: CASSSADGYTGELFF
v_gene: TRBV28; j_gene: TRBJ2-7; len: 15; d_gene: NA; CDR3aa: CASSLPSGGSHEQYF
v_gene: TRBV4-1; j_gene: TRBJ2-7; len: 17; d_gene: TRBD2; CDR3aa: CASSQDLGLAPSYEQYF
v_gene: TRBV30; j_gene: TRBJ1-2; len: 14; d_gene: NA; CDR3aa: CAWNIGGRRYGYTF
v_gene: TRBV18; j_gene: TRBJ1-2; len: 14; d_gene: NA; CDR3aa: CASSPERAGYGYTF
v_gene: TRBV2; j_gene: TRBJ1-2; len: 14; d_gene: TRBD1; CDR3aa: CASSGAGQGNGYTF
v_gene: TRBV7-2; j_gene: TRBJ2-6; len: 18; d_gene: TRBD1; CDR3aa: CASSLGLQGTGGANVLTF
v_gene: TRBV7-2; j_gene: TRBJ2-3; len: 14; d_gene: TRBD2; CDR3aa: CASSLGTSRDTQYF
v_gene: TRBV7-9; j_gene: TRBJ2-7; len: 11; d_gene: NA; CDR3aa: CASSTGPEQYF
v_gene: TRBV27; j_gene: TRBJ2-4; len: 14; d_gene: TRBD2; CDR3aa: CASSSGGPGGIQYF
v_gene: TRBV2; j_gene: TRBJ1-4; len: 14; d_gene: TRBD1; CDR3aa: CASRVGTETEKLFF
v_gene: TRBV27; j_gene: TRBJ2-7; len: 14; d_gene: NA; CDR3aa: CASSPSDESYEQYF
v_gene: TRBV18; j_gene: TRBJ2-7; len: 17; d_gene: TRBD2; CDR3aa: CASSKLPPSGSGYEQYF
v_gene: TRBV7-9; j_gene: TRBJ2-3; len: 15; d_gene: NA; CDR3aa: CASHGGSARTDTQYF
v_gene: TRBV4-1; j_gene: TRBJ2-2; len: 16; d_gene: TRBD1; CDR3aa: CASSQGWTGVTGELFF
v_gene: TRBV29-1; j_gene: TRBJ1-1; len: 13; d_gene: NA; CDR3aa: CSVARGGGTEAFF
v_gene: TRBV4-1; j_gene: TRBJ1-1; len: 15; d_gene: NA; CDR3aa: CASSLGPLVNTEAFF
v_gene: TRBV7-3; j_gene: TRBJ1-1; len: 14; d_gene: NA; CDR3aa: CASSLNGANTEAFF
v_gene: TRBV5-6; j_gene: TRBJ1-1; len: 14; d_gene: NA; CDR3aa: CASSLGGRDTEAFF
v_gene: TRBV2; j_gene: TRBJ1-4; len: 15; d_gene: TRBD1; CDR3aa: CASSGGQATNEKLFF
v_gene: TRBV30; j_gene: TRBJ2-7; len: 12; d_gene: NA; CDR3aa: CAWKSGVYEQYF
v_gene: TRBV6-5; j_gene: TRBJ2-3; len: 13; d_gene: NA; CDR3aa: CASSYSRADTQYF
v_gene: TRBV27; j_gene: TRBJ2-7; len: 12; d_gene: TRBD1; CDR3aa: CASRGQGPEQYF
v_gene: TRBV5-1; j_gene: TRBJ2-2; len: 15; d_gene: TRBD2; CDR3aa: CASSFIPGLDGELFF
v_gene: TRBV4-1; j_gene: TRBJ2-3; len: 14; d_gene: NA; CDR3aa: CASSPLDSTDTQYF
v_gene: TRBV27; j_gene: TRBJ2-7; len: 14; d_gene: TRBD1; CDR3aa: CASNYRGSSYEQYF
v_gene: TRBV4-1; j_gene: TRBJ2-2; len: 15; d_gene: NA; CDR3aa: CASSSRDINTGELFF
v_gene: TRBV27; j_gene: TRBJ2-7; len: 14; d_gene: TRBD1; CDR3aa: CASSAGTGVYEQYF
v_gene: TRBV18; j_gene: TRBJ2-1; len: 16; d_gene: TRBD2; CDR3aa: CASSATNRTSFNEQFF
v_gene: TRBV11-2; j_gene: TRBJ1-4; len: 15; d_gene: NA; CDR3aa: CASSLVGFGEGKLFF
v_gene: TRBV12-5; j_gene: TRBJ2-7; len: 17; d_gene: NA; CDR3aa: CASGLPITRDGSYEQYF
v_gene: TRBV12-5; j_gene: TRBJ2-1; len: 17; d_gene: TRBD2; CDR3aa: CASGLIQGTSGSNEQFF
v_gene: TRBV7-3; j_gene: TRBJ2-7; len: 15; d_gene: NA; CDR3aa: CASSPIGGAGYEQYF
v_gene: TRBV19; j_gene: TRBJ2-5; len: 15; d_gene: NA; CDR3aa: CASSTDAPRPETQYF
v_gene: TRBV6-5; j_gene: TRBJ1-2; len: 15; d_gene: NA; CDR3aa: CASSYAADLNYGYTF
v_gene: TRBV18; j_gene: TRBJ1-1; len: 14; d_gene: NA; CDR3aa: CASSQRQTNTEAFF
v_gene: TRBV7-2; j_gene: TRBJ2-5; len: 15; d_gene: NA; CDR3aa: CASSKPNSGTQTQYF
v_gene: TRBV29-1; j_gene: TRBJ2-1; len: 13; d_gene: TRBD1; CDR3aa: CSVAGGGFNEQFF
v_gene: TRBV7-6; j_gene: TRBJ1-1; len: 17; d_gene: NA; CDR3aa: CASSLAGGARMNTEAFF
v_gene: TRBV9; j_gene: TRBJ2-5; len: 15; d_gene: TRBD2; CDR3aa: CASSPGLAGLWEQYF
v_gene: TRBV28; j_gene: TRBJ2-7; len: 14; d_gene: NA; CDR3aa: CASSGGRSSYEQYF
v_gene: TRBV7-9; j_gene: TRBJ2-7; len: 15; d_gene: TRBD2; CDR3aa: CASSFPTSGTDEQYF
v_gene: TRBV29-1; j_gene: TRBJ2-3; len: 14; d_gene: NA; CDR3aa: CSVTGSTYADTQYF
v_gene: TRBV10-1; j_gene: TRBJ2-3; len: 13; d_gene: NA; CDR3aa: CASSEAEKGTQYF
v_gene: TRBV7-9; j_gene: TRBJ2-7; len: 15; d_gene: NA; CDR3aa: CASSTKTLPSYEQYF
v_gene: TRBV5-1; j_gene: TRBJ1-3; len: 17; d_gene: NA; CDR3aa: CASSTGTLAPPGNTIYF
v_gene: TRBV5-1; j_gene: TRBJ2-2; len: 13; d_gene: TRBD1; CDR3aa: CASDRGLDGELFF
v_gene: TRBV9; j_gene: TRBJ1-2; len: 17; d_gene: NA; CDR3aa: CASSVDGVGRMAYGYTF